The T cell receptor (beta chain) described here comes from a study of spatial heterogeneity in lung cancer. Study-wide background: Bulk RNA-seq from matched material yielded a T cell module score that correlated strongly with TCR transcript counts in tumor regions. Findings of the study overall: Expanded intratumoral alpha and beta TCR counts tracked tumor mutation counts.

The CDR3 totals 13 residues. Germline-derived CDR1 and CDR2 are GTSNPN and SVGIG (reference sequence). The V end was cut by 1 base, the J end by 9 bases, with 15 bases between. Stated time point: sample taken at primary tumor resection. The donors were about 72 patients with non-small cell lung cancer that was early-stage and untreated. The input material, whole RNA from tumor, nontumor lung or frozen PBMC, was sequenced unsorted. On each TCR cDNA molecule, a unique molecular identifier was present. One entry per CDR3 protein, called by TCRdb with MiXCR from the 5' RACE reads. The sample lists around 12,000 distinct CDR3 sequences; about 5% were seen once. This clonotype was counted at least ten times. Its antigen is unidentified.

V is TRBV30 and J is TRBJ2-5; D remains unclear. This clonotype originated in a male donor with early-stage non-small cell lung cancer. Sequenced material: lung tumor tissue, taken at surgery. In DNA, the CDR3 is TGTGCCTGGAGTGGTTCCGCTAGTGGGGCCCAGTACTTC. Translated: CAWSGSASGAQYF.